This entry lists 26 T cell receptor beta chains sequenced from one sample in a study of T cell repertoires in cytomegalovirus infection. Their antigens remain unidentified. TCRdb independently ran MiXCR on the reads; one entry per CDR3 protein. The profile covers 750,000 to 950,000 distinct CDR3 sequences, with almost 30% appearing a single time and around 14% taken by the ten largest. The sample here was cultured CD8+ T cells from PBMCs, taken from culture after CMV antigen stimulation. These TCRs come from a human donor in good health (CMV status not recorded). Some clones in this sample may be carry-over from other donors' samples.

The V call is TRBV2, the J call TRBJ2-1; D is possibly TRBD2 (7 bases). From germline, CDR1 is SNHLY and CDR2 FYNNEI. The germline V and J ends were trimmed by 8 bases and 8 bases, with 16 bases remaining between them. The CDR3 covers 13 residues. CDR3 bases: TGTGCCAGCCCTCGAGGGGGGGCACATGAGCAGTTCTTC. This codes for CASPRGGAHEQFF.

The chain joins TRBV14 to TRBJ1-2; unclear D gene. The CDR3 is 14 amino acids. V was clipped by 0 bases and J by 4 bases, with 9 bases between them. Germline V CDR1 and CDR2: SGHDN, FVKESK. CDR3 DNA: TGTGCCAGCAGCCAAGACGACCGGTCCTATGGCTACACCTTC. This gives the protein CASSQDDRSYGYTF.

V and J are TRBV6-2 or TRBV6-3 and TRBJ2-7, with 12 bases fitting TRBD2. After removal of 4 bases from V and 0 bases from J, the junction contained 7 bases not matched to a gene. The CDR3 contains 17 residues. Germline assignment: CDR1 MNHEY and CDR2 SVGEGT. The CDR3 DNA follows: TGTGCCAGCAGTTTCGTGACTAGCGGGGGTCCCTCCTACGAGCAGTACGTC. Translating it yields CASSFVTSGGPSYEQYV.

The sample holds a few counts of this clonotype. The chain carries TRBV14 and TRBJ2-7; no reliable D call. CDR3 size: 16 residues. The V and J ends lost 0 bases and 3 bases respectively, with 15 bases between them. Per germline, CDR1 SGHDN and CDR2 FVKESK. For the CDR3, the DNA is TGTGCCAGCAGCCAAGAGTTTGGGCTGATGGACTACGAGCAGTACTTC. Amino acid sequence: CASSQEFGLMDYEQYF.

This clonotype was counted many times. This chain connects TRBV7-8 to TRBJ2-3; 12 bases align to TRBD2. The CDR3 extends over 16 amino acids. J lost 6 bases, V lost 3 bases, and 7 bases had no gene match. Per germline, CDR1 SGHVS and CDR2 FQNEAQ. The CDR3 sequence: CASSFMASGGVDTQYF. CDR3 bases: TGTGCCAGCAGCTTCATGGCTAGCGGGGGGGTTGATACGCAGTATTTT.

This clonotype was observed a handful of times. This chain joins TRBV6-5 and TRBJ1-1; no clear D. The CDR3 loop spans 15 amino acids. Germline V gives CDR1 MNHEY, CDR2 SVGAGI. Trimming shortened V by 0 bases and J by 1 base, and 9 bases separated the two germline ends. The CDR3 region has the DNA TGTGCCAGCAGTTACTCGTGGGATTGGAACACTGAAGCTTTCTTT. It is translated as CASSYSWDWNTEAFF.

This chain joins TRBV14 and TRBJ1-1; no clear D gene. The CDR3 is made up of 14 amino acids. The ends were cut back, 1 base at V and 2 bases at J, with 8 bases in the middle. CDR1 and CDR2 (germline): SGHDN, FVKESK. CDR3 in DNA: TGTGCCAGCAGCCAAGGCAGGATCAACACTGAAGCTTTCTTT. This gives the protein CASSQGRINTEAFF.

This chain uses TRBV7-2 with TRBJ1-5; D is possibly TRBD1 (6 bases). From germline, CDR1 is SGHTA and CDR2 FQGNSA. V lost 1 base and J lost 1, with 11 bases in between. The CDR3 length is 16 residues. As DNA, the CDR3 is TGTGCCAGCAGCTTAGTGGGGGCGCGGAGCAATCAGCCCCAGCATTTT. The encoded protein is CASSLVGARSNQPQHF.

In regard to this clonotype: One junction end does not reproduce the germline sequence, and a read error may be involved. V gene TRBV14 combines with J gene TRBJ2-3, with TRBD1 identical over 9 bases. The CDR3 runs 15 residues. Germline values: CDR1 SGHDN, CDR2 FVKESK. The CDR3 spells CASSLKHPGQGTRYF. The CDR3 DNA sequence: TGTGCCAGCAGCCTCAAGCACCCGGGACAGGGAACGCGGTATTTT. The whole variable domain, remainder taken from reference TRBV14 and TRBJ2-3, is EAGVTQFPSHSVIEKGQTVTLRCDPISGHDNLYWYRRVMGKEIKFLLHFVKESKQDESGMPNNRFLAERTGGTYSTLKVQPAELEDSGVYFCASSLKHPGQGTRYFGPGTRLTVL.

This clonotype has only a few counts. V is TRBV2 and J is TRBJ1-1; TRBD1 is a possible D gene (5 bases). The V end lost 4 bases, the J end lost 1 base, and 10 bases lay between the germline ends. The CDR3 covers 14 residues. In germline, CDR1 is SNHLY, CDR2 FYNNEI. The CDR3 sequence: CASSVGGENTEAFF. The CDR3 region has the DNA TGTGCCAGCAGTGTGGGGGGGGAGAACACTGAAGCTTTCTTT.

This clonotype came up many times. This chain connects TRBV7-8 to TRBJ2-1, with D possibly being TRBD2 (5 bases). V was cut by 5 bases and J by 3 bases, with 11 bases left in between. From germline, CDR1 is SGHVS and CDR2 FQNEAQ. The CDR3 sequence is 14 residues long. The chain's CDR3 is CASSPREYYNEQFF. For the CDR3, the DNA is TGTGCCAGCAGCCCCCGGGAATACTACAATGAGCAGTTCTTC.

This clonotype was counted between two and nine times. The rearrangement joins TRBV6-2 or TRBV6-3 to TRBJ2-6; possibly TRBD2 for D (7 bases). The CDR3 loop spans 17 amino acids. CDR1 MNHEY and CDR2 SVGEGT come from the germline V gene. V lost 6 bases and J lost 1, with 16 bases in between. The DNA of the CDR3 is TGTGCCAGCAGGGGGGGGCGTCCGAGTTCTGGGGCCAACGTCCTGACTTTC. Translated: CASRGGRPSSGANVLTF.

The chain recombines TRBV4-1 with TRBJ1-1; D unresolved. The CDR3 sequence is 14 residues long. Germline CDR1 is MGHRA and CDR2 is YSYEKL. V lost 0 bases and J lost 0, with 5 bases in between. DNA for the CDR3: TGCGCCAGCAGCCAAGAAGTAATGAACACTGAAGCTTTCTTT. This codes for CASSQEVMNTEAFF.

For this clonotype: The junction shows a germline mismatch at one end, possibly a read error. The chain joins TRBV12-3 or TRBV12-4 to TRBJ1-5, with D tentatively TRBD1 (6 bases). This CDR3 is 15 amino acids long. CDR3 DNA: TGTGCCAGCAGTTACTACGGACAGCCTTATCATCCCCAGCATTTT. Translating gives CASSYYGQPYHPQHF.

The chain employs TRBV6-5 and TRBJ2-7; 11 bases are shared with TRBD2. V was clipped by 2 bases and J by 1 base; unmatched bases: 7. In germline, CDR1 is MNHEY, CDR2 SVGAGI. The CDR3 totals 17 residues. The chain's CDR3 is CASSYASGGFLSYEQYF. DNA of the CDR3: TGTGCCAGCAGTTACGCTAGCGGGGGGTTTCTATCCTACGAGCAGTACTTC.

This clonotype was recorded a few times. The J gene is TRBJ2-2, the V gene TRBV27; possible D gene TRBD2, 7 bases. Trimming removed 5 bases from V and 6 bases from J, with 13 bases in between. Per the germline V gene, CDR1 is MNHEY and CDR2 is SMNVEV (reference sequence). The CDR3 length is 14 residues. CDR3 loop: CASSRGGYSGELFF. The CDR3 DNA follows: TGTGCCAGCAGTCGCGGGGGCTATTCCGGGGAGCTGTTTTTT.

The V gene is TRBV6-5, the J gene TRBJ2-7; TRBD1 matches at 9 bases. There are 17 residues in the CDR3. V trimming: 7 bases; J trimming: 5 bases; junction bases outside the gene matches: 18. Germline loops: CDR1 MNHEY, CDR2 SVGAGI. The CDR3 protein is CASIKSLVGTGRHEQYF. CDR3 nucleotide sequence: TGTGCCAGCATCAAATCTCTAGTCGGGACAGGGCGGCACGAGCAGTACTTC.

This chain links TRBV19 with TRBJ1-5, with TRBD1 matching 9 bases. V shed 3 bases and J 6 bases; nucleotides not matched to a gene: 9. This CDR3 comprises 16 residues. Per germline, CDR1 LNHDA and CDR2 SQIVND (reference sequence). CDR3 nucleotide sequence: TGTGCCAGTAGTATGAAGGGACAGGGCTTCGGTCAGCCCCAGCATTTT. Translation gives CASSMKGQGFGQPQHF.

The J gene is TRBJ2-7, the V gene TRBV10-3; 9 bases are a match to TRBD1. Germline trimming cut 3 bases from V and 3 bases from J; bases unmatched to any gene: 6. From germline, CDR1 is ENHRY and CDR2 SYGVKD. The CDR3 is 15 amino acids. CDR3 protein: CAISDGQGINYEQYV. The CDR3 bases are TGTGCCATCAGTGACGGACAGGGGATAAACTACGAGCAGTACGTC.

The rearrangement joins TRBV7-9 to TRBJ1-1; D unresolved. The CDR3 consists of 14 residues. Germline V gene sequence: CDR1 SEHNR, CDR2 FQNEAQ (reference sequence). V lost 5 bases to trimming and J lost 1 base, with 11 bases between them. The CDR3 region has the DNA TGTGCCAGCAGCCCCGGACGACCGAACACTGAAGCTTTCTTT. This codes for CASSPGRPNTEAFF.

There are many counts of this clonotype. The V and J genes are TRBV12-3 or TRBV12-4 and TRBJ2-5; D ambiguous. V dropped 0 bases and J dropped 3 bases, with 11 bases sitting between them. The CDR3 totals 15 residues. The CDR3 loop reads CASSLAAYGEETQYF. The CDR3 DNA follows: TGTGCCAGCAGTTTAGCGGCGTACGGTGAAGAGACCCAGTACTTC.

This sequence joins TRBV12-3 or TRBV12-4 and TRBJ1-2; D call uncertain. With 1 base removed from V and 12 bases from J, the gap between germline ends came to 18 bases. This CDR3 comprises 14 residues. For the CDR3, the DNA is TGTGCCAGCAGTTTAGTAGAGCAACCCATGTTGGACACCTTC. Translated, it gives CASSLVEQPMLDTF.

The chain combines TRBV25-1 with TRBJ1-6, with D perhaps matching TRBD1 (5 bases). Germline-derived CDR1 and CDR2 are MGHDK and SYGVNS. With 4 bases removed from V and 0 bases from J, the gap between germline ends came to 22 bases. This CDR3 is 20 amino acids long. The CDR3 DNA reads as TGTGCCAGCAGTGTCACGGAAACATCAATTGGGGGCTCCTATAATTCACCCCTCCACTTT. This gives the protein CASSVTETSIGGSYNSPLHF.

CDR3 loop: CASSGPGDGYTF. The CDR3 coding sequence is TGTGCCAGCAGCGGACCAGGGGATGGCTACACCTTC. The chain joins TRBV7-3 to TRBJ1-2, with a tentative D call TRBD1 (6 bases). The CDR3 covers 12 residues. Trimming left V 5 bases short and J 6 bases short, with 10 bases between. The germline CDR1 and CDR2 sequences are SGHTA and FQGTGA.

This chain joins TRBV7-8 and TRBJ2-6, with TRBD1 matching over 8 bases. The J segment lost 0 bases and the V segment lost 4 bases, leaving 11 bases of the junction unmatched. This CDR3 contains 19 residues. Per germline, CDR1 SGHVS and CDR2 FQNEAQ. The CDR3 sequence is CASSSPRDRRSSGANVLTF. The DNA for the CDR3 is TGTGCCAGCAGCTCACCTAGGGACAGGCGGAGCTCTGGGGCCAACGTCCTGACTTTC.

V usage is TRBV20-1 and J usage is TRBJ1-2, with D perhaps TRBD1 (6 bases). CDR1 and CDR2 (germline): DFQATT, SNEGSKA (reference sequence). CDR3 length: 15 amino acids. Between the trimmed V and J ends, which lost 5 bases and 4 bases, there was a span of 20 bases. CDR3 bases: TGCAGTGCTCAGCGGACAGCCGGCTTACTCTATGGCTACACCTTC. Protein: CSAQRTAGLLYGYTF.